This T cell receptor beta chain comes out of a study of beta chain features in type 1 diabetes. The study's findings and limits: People with Type 1 diabetes carried modestly yet significantly shorter TCRB CDR3s in all four CD4+ subsets.

All of the isolated RNA was reverse transcribed, so expressed TCRB transcripts were sequenced. The table came from immunoSEQ multiplex PCR; TCRdb's copy has only in-frame clones and leaves some out. The table records 40,000 to 50,000 clones, around 63% of them present only once. The CDR3 extends over 14 amino acids. Trimming removed 0 bases at V and 0 bases at J, with 6 bases between. Comment on this clone: What it recognizes is unknown.

The receptor's source is a man between 25 and 39 years old with type 1 diabetes. Some clones in this sample may be carry-over from other donors' samples. Sequencing was done on a sample of Tregs from blood. This chain connects TRBV5-3 to TRBJ2-5; TRBD1 is a possible D gene (5 bases). TRBV5-3 falls under the ORF class, with uncertain function. The CDR3 is CARSLGQHQETQYF. The DNA for the CDR3 is TGTGCCAGAAGCTTGGGACAGCACCAAGAGACCCAGTACTTC.